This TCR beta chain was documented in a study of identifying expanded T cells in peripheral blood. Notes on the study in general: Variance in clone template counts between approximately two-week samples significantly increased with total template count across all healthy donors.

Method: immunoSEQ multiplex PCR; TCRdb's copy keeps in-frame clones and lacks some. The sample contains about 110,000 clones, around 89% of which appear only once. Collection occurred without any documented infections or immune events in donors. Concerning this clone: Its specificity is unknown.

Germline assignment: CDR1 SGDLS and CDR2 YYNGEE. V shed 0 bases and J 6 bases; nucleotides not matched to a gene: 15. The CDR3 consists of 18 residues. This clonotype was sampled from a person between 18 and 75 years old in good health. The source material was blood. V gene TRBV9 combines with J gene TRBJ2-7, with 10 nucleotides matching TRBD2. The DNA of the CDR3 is TGTGCCAGCAGCGTAGGAGGACCATCAACTAGCGGGGCTGGCGAGCAGTACTTC. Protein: CASSVGGPSTSGAGEQYF.